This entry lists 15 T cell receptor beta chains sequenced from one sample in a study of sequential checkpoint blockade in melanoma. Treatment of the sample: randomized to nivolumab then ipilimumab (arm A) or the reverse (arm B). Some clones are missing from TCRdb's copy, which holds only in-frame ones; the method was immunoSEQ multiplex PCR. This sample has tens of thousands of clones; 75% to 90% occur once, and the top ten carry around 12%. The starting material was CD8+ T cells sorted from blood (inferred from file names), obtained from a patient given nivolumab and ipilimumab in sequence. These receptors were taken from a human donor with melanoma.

The CDR3 nucleotides read TGTGCCAGCAGCTCAAGCGGGAGAGAGACCCAGTACTTC. Its protein is CASSSSGRETQYF. The rearrangement uses TRBV7-9 and TRBJ2-5; 8 nucleotides align to TRBD2. J gave up 4 bases and V 4 bases, and 2 bases lay outside the gene matches. The CDR3 is made up of 13 amino acids. The germline gives CDR1 SEHNR, CDR2 FQNEAQ (reference sequence).

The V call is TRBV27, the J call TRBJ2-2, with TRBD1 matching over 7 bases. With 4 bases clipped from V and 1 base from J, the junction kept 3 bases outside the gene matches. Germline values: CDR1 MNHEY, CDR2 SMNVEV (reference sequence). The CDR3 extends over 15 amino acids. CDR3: CASSYWTGNTGELFF. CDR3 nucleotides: TGTGCCAGCAGTTACTGGACAGGGAACACCGGGGAGCTGTTTTTT.

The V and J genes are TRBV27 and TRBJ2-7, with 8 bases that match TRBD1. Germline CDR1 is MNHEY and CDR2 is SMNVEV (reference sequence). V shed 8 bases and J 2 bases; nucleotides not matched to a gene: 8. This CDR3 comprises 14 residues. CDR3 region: CASGPGTGAYEQYF. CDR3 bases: TGTGCCAGCGGCCCGGGGACAGGAGCCTACGAGCAGTACTTC.

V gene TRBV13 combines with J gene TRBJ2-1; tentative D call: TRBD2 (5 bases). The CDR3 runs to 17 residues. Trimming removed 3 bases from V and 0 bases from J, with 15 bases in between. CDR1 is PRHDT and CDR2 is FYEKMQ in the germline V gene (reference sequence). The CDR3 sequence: CASSFRPGFSSYNEQFF. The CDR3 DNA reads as TGTGCCAGCAGCTTCAGGCCGGGGTTCAGCTCCTACAATGAGCAGTTCTTC.

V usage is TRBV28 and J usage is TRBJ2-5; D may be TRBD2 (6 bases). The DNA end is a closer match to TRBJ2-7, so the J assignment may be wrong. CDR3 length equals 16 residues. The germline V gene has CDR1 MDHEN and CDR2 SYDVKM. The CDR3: CASSLSMGLDYYEQYF. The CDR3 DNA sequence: TGTGCCAGCAGCCTATCGATGGGACTGGATTATTACGAGCAGTACTTC.

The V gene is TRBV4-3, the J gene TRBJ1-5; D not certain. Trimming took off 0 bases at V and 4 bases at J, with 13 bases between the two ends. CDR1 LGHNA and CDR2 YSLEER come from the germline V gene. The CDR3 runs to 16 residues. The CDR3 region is CASSQDRNPHNQPQHF. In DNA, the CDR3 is TGCGCCAGCAGCCAAGACAGGAATCCTCATAATCAGCCCCAGCATTTT.

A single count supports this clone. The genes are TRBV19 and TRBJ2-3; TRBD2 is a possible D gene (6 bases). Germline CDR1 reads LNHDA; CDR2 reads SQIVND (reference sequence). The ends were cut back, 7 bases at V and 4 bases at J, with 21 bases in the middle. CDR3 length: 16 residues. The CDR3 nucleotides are TGTGCCAGTAAGAAGAGGCGGGATAGTAGCCCAGATACGCAGTATTTT. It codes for CASKKRRDSSPDTQYF. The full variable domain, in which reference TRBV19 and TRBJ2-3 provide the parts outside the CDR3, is DGGITQSPKYLFRKEGQNVTLSCEQNLNHDAMYWYRQDPGQGLRLIYYSQIVNDFQKGDIAEGYSVSREKKESFPLTVTSAQKNPTAFYLCASKKRRDSSPDTQYFGPGTRLTVL.

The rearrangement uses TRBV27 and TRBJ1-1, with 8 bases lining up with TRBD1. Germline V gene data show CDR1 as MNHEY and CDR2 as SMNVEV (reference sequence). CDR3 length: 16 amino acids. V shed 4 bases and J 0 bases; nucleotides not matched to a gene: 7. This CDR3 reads CASSYFPGGLNTEAFF. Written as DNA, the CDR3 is TGTGCCAGCAGTTATTTTCCAGGGGGCCTGAACACTGAAGCTTTCTTT.

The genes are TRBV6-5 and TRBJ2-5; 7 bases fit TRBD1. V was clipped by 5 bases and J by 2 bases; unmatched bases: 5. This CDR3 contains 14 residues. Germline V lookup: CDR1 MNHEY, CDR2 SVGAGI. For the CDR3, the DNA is TGTGCCAGCAGTCCGACAGGGACACAAGAGACCCAGTACTTC. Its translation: CASSPTGTQETQYF.

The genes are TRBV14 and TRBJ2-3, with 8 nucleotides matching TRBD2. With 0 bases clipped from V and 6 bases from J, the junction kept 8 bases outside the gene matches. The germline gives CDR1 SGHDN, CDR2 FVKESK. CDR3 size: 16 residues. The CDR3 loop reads CASSQDPGLAVDTQYF. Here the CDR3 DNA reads TGTGCCAGCAGCCAAGATCCAGGACTAGCCGTGGATACGCAGTATTTT. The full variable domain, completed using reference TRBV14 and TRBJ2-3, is EAGVTQFPSHSVIEKGQTVTLRCDPISGHDNLYWYRRVMGKEIKFLLHFVKESKQDESGMPNNRFLAERTGGTYSTLKVQPAELEDSGVYFCASSQDPGLAVDTQYFGPGTRLTVL.

This CDR3 is CASSYSLAGNNEQFF. The CDR3 region has the DNA TGTGCCAGCAGTTACTCGCTAGCGGGAAACAATGAGCAGTTCTTC. The rearrangement links TRBV6-5 to TRBJ2-1, with 9 bases fitting TRBD2. CDR3 length: 15 residues. The V gene end was trimmed by 0 bases and the J gene end by 5 bases; junction bases not matched to a gene: 2. Germline values: CDR1 MNHEY, CDR2 SVGAGI.

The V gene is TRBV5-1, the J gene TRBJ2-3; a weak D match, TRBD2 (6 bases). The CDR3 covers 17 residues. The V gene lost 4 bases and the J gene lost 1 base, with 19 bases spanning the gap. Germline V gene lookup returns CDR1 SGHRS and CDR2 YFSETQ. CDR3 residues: CASSIPTAAGRTDTQYF. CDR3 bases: TGCGCCAGCAGCATACCTACTGCAGCGGGCCGCACAGATACGCAGTATTTT.

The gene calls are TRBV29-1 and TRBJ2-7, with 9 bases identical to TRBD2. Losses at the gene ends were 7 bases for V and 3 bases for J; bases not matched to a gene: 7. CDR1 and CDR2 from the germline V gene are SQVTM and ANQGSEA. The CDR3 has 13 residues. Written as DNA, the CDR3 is TGCAGCGCCCTTGGCGGGGGGGGCTACGAGCAGTACTTC. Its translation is CSALGGGGYEQYF.

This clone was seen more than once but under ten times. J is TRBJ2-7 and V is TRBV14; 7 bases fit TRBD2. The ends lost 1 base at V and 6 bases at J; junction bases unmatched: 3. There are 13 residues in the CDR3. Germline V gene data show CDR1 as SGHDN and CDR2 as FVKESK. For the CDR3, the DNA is TGTGCCAGCAGCCAAGCGGGCGGGAGCGAGCAGTACGTC. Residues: CASSQAGGSEQYV.

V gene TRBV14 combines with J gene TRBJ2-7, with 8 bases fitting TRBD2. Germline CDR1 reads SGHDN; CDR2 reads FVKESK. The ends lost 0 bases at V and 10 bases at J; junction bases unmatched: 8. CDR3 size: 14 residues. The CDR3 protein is CASSQDFSGRFQYF. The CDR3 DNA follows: TGTGCCAGCAGCCAAGATTTCAGCGGGAGATTTCAGTACTTC.